The T cell receptor beta chain under discussion was sequenced for a study of T cell responses to AZD1222 COVID-19 vaccine. Study summary: Recipients boosted at about 4 weeks or about 12 weeks are pooled. Notes on the study in general: Receipt of two AZD1222 doses was followed by a rise in Spike-specific TCR breadth and depth. White British donors predominated, females outnumbered males, and clonal diversity was possibly underestimated.

Data came from immunoSEQ multiplex PCR; TCRdb stores just in-frame clones and leaves some out. In the table there are 100,000 to 120,000 clones, roughly 88% of which are singletons. The V gene end was trimmed by 4 bases and the J gene end by 6 bases; junction bases not matched to a gene: 4. The CDR3 runs to 14 residues. Germline V gives CDR1 SGHRS, CDR2 YFSETQ. As concerns this clone: Its antigen is undetermined.

The material sequenced was peripheral blood, taken on day 0 of AZD1222 vaccination. The chain is built from TRBV5-1 and TRBJ1-4; TRBD1 aligns across 9 bases. The source of this sequence is an adult in good health. The CDR3 sequence is CASSEGQGYEKLFF. The CDR3 DNA reads as TGCGCCAGCAGCGAGGGACAGGGTTATGAAAAACTGTTTTTT.